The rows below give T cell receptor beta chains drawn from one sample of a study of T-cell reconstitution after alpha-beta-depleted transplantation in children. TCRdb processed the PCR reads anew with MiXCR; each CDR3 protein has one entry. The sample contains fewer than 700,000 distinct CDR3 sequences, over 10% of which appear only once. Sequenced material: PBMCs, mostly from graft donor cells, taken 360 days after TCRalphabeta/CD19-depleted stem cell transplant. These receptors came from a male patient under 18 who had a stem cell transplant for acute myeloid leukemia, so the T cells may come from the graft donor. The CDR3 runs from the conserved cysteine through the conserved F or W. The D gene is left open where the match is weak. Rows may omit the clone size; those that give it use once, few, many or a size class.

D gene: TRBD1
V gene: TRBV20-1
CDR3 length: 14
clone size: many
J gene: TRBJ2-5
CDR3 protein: CSARAQGAAETQYF
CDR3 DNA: TGCAGTGCCCGAGCCCAGGGGGCCGCAGAGACCCAGTACTTC

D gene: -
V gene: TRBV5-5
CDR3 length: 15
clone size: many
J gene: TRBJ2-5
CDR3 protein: CASSSEVLPQETQYF
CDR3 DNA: TGTGCCAGCAGTTCCGAAGTCCTACCCCAAGAGACCCAGTACTTC

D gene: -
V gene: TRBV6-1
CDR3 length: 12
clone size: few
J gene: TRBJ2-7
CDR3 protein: CASSDFYYEQYF
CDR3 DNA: TGTGCCAGCAGTGACTTTTACTACGAGCAGTACTTC

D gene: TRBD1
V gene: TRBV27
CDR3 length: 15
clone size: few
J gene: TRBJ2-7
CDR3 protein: CASSSSTGSTYEQYF
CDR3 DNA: TGTGCCAGCAGTTCATCGACAGGGAGCACCTACGAGCAGTACTTC

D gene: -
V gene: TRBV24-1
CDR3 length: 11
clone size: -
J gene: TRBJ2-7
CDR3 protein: CATSDYYEQYF
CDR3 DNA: TGTGCCACCAGTGATTATTACGAGCAGTACTTC

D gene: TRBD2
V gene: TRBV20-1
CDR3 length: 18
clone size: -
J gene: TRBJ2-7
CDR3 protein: CSGRMQPRAGGPSYEQYF
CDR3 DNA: TGCAGTGGGCGAATGCAACCTCGGGCGGGAGGGCCGTCCTACGAGCAGTACTTC

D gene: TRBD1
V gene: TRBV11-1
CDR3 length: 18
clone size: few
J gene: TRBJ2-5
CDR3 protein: CASSSARILQGARETQYF
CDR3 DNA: TGTGCCAGCAGCTCCGCTAGAATTTTACAGGGGGCGAGGGAGACCCAGTACTTC

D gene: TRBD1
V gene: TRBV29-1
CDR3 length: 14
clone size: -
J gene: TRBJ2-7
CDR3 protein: CSVVRQGIYHEQYF
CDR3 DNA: TGCAGCGTCGTAAGACAGGGGATTTACCACGAGCAGTACTTC

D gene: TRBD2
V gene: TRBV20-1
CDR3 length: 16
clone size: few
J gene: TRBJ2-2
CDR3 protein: CSARDLSSGSAGELFF
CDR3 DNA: TGCAGTGCTAGAGATCTTAGTAGCGGGAGCGCCGGGGAGCTGTTTTTT

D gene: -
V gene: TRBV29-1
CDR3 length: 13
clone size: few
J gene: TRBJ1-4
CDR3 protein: CSVLWQAERKLFF
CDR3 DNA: TGCAGCGTCCTGTGGCAAGCGGAGCGAAAACTGTTTTTT

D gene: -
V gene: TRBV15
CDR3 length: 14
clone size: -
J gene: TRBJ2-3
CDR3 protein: CATQTGIAADTQYF
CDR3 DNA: TGTGCCACCCAAACAGGTATTGCGGCAGATACGCAGTATTTT

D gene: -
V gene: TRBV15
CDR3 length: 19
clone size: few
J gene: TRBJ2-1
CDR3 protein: CATSRDTFWGASSYNEQFF
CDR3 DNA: TGTGCCACCAGCAGAGATACCTTTTGGGGAGCGTCCTCCTACAATGAGCAGTTCTTC

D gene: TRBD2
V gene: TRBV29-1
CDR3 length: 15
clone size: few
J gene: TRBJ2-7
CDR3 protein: CSVGFSGRLSYEQYF
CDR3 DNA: TGCAGCGTTGGATTTAGCGGGAGGCTCTCCTACGAGCAGTACTTC

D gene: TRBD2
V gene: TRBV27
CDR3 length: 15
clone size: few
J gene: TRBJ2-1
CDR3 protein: CASSQRGGSYNEQFF
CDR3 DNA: TGTGCCAGCAGCCAGCGGGGGGGCTCCTACAATGAGCAGTTCTTC

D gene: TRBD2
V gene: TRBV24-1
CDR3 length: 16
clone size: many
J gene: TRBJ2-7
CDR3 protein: CATSDPGTSGRYEQYF
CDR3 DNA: TGTGCCACCAGTGATCCCGGGACTAGCGGGAGGTACGAGCAGTACTTC

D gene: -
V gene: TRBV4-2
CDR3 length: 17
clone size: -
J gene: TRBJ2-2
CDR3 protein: CASSQSRDSRYTGELFF
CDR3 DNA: TGTGCCAGCAGCCAATCCCGGGACTCTCGATACACCGGGGAGCTGTTTTTT

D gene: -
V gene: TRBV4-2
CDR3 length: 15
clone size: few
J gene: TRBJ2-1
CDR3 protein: CASSQNYPSLHEQFF
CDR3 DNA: TGTGCCAGCAGCCAAAACTACCCCTCTCTCCATGAGCAGTTCTTC

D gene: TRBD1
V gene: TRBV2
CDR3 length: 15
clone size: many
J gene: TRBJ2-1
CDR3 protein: CASTPDRAGDNEQFF
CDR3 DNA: TGTGCCAGCACCCCGGACAGGGCCGGGGACAATGAGCAGTTCTTC

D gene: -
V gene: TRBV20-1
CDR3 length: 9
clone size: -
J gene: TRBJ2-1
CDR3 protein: CSARDEQFF
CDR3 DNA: TGCAGTGCTAGGGATGAGCAGTTCTTC

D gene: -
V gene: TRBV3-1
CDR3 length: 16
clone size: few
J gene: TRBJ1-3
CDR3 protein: CASSHHRANSGNTIYF
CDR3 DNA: TGTGCCAGCAGCCATCACAGGGCAAACTCTGGAAACACCATATATTTT

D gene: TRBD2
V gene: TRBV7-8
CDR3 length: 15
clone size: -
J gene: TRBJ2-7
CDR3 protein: CASSFPGGSMGEQYF
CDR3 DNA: TGTGCCAGCAGCTTCCCGGGAGGATCCATGGGAGAGCAGTACTTC

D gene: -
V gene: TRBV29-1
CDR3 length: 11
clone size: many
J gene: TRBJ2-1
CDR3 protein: CSGTGYNEQFF
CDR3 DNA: TGCAGCGGCACAGGGTACAATGAGCAGTTCTTC

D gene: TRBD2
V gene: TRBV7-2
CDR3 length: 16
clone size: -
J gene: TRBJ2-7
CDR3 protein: CASSLPRLARTYEQYF
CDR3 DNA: TGTGCCAGCAGCTTACCCAGACTAGCGAGGACCTACGAGCAGTACTTC

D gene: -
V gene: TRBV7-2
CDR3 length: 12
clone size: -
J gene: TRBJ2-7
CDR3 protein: CASSLAYHEQYF
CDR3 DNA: TGTGCCAGCAGTCTAGCGTACCACGAGCAGTACTTC

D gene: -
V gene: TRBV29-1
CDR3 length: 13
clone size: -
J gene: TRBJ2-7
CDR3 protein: CSVADRSSYEQYF
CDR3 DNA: TGCAGCGTGGCAGACAGGAGCTCCTACGAGCAGTACTTC

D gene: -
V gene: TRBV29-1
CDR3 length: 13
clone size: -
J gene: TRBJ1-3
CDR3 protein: CSVELDSGNTIYF
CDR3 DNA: TGCAGCGTTGAATTGGACTCTGGAAACACCATATATTTT

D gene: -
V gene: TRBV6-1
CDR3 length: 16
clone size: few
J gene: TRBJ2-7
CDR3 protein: CASGRTGLGNSYEQYF
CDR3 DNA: TGTGCCAGCGGACGAACGGGGTTGGGCAACTCCTACGAGCAGTACTTC

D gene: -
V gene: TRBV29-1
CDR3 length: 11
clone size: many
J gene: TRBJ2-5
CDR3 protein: CSVVPQETQYF
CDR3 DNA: TGCAGCGTTGTACCCCAAGAGACCCAGTACTTC

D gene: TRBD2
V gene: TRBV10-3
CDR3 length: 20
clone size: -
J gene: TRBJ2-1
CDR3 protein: CAIRGIGGGEGLATYNEQFF
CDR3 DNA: TGTGCCATCAGGGGCATTGGCGGAGGGGAGGGACTAGCGACCTACAATGAGCAGTTCTTC

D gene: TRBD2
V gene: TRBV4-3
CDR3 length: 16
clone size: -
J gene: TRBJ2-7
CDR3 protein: CASSQDRTSVPYEQYF
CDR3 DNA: TGCGCCAGCAGCCAAGATCGGACTAGCGTACCCTACGAGCAGTACTTC

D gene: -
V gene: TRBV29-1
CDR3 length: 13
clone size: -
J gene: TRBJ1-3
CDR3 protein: CSAEWPAGNTIYF
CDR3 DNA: TGCAGCGCCGAATGGCCAGCTGGAAACACCATATATTTT

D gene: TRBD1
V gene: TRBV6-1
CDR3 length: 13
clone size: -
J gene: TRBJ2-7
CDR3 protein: CASKQGARYEQYF
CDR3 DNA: TGTGCCAGCAAACAGGGGGCGCGCTACGAGCAGTACTTC

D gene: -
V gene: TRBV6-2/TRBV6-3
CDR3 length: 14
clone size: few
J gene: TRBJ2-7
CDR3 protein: CASSWTFVSYEQYF
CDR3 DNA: TGTGCCAGCAGTTGGACTTTCGTCTCCTACGAGCAGTACTTC

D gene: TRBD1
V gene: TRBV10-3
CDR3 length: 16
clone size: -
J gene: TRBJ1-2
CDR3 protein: CAISESTRRGLVGYTF
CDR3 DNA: TGTGCCATCAGTGAGTCGACTCGCAGGGGGCTTGTTGGCTACACCTTC

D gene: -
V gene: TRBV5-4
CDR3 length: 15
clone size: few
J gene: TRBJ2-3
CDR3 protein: CASSLVRQGMDTQYF
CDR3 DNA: TGTGCCAGCAGCTTGGTCCGTCAGGGTATGGATACGCAGTATTTT

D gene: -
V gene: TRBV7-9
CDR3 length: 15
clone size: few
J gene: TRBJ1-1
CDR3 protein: CASSLLLGWQAEAFF
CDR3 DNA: TGTGCCAGCAGCTTACTACTAGGATGGCAGGCTGAAGCTTTCTTT

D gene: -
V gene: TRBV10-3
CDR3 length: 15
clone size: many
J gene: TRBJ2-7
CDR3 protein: CAISEPNPGRYEQYF
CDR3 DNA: TGTGCCATCAGTGAGCCCAACCCTGGTAGGTACGAGCAGTACTTC

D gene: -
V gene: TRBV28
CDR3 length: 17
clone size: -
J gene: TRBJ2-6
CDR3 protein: CASSFSPLHSGANVLTF
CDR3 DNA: TGTGCCAGCAGTTTTTCCCCACTCCACTCTGGGGCCAACGTCCTGACTTTC

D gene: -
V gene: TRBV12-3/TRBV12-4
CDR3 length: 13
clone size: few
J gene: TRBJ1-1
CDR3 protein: CASSFFRNTEAFF
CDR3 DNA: TGTGCCAGCAGTTTTTTTAGGAACACTGAAGCTTTCTTT

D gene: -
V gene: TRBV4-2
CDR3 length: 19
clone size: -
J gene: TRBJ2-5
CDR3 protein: CASSQEWGGGMEEGETQYF
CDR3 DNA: TGTGCCAGCAGCCAAGAATGGGGTGGCGGGATGGAGGAGGGGGAGACCCAGTACTTC

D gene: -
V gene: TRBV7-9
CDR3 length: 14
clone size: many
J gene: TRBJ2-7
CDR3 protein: CASSLFRSSYEQYF
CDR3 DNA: TGTGCCAGCAGCTTATTCAGGAGTTCCTACGAGCAGTACTTC